The 7 T cell receptor beta chains presented below share a single source sample, sequenced in a study of PD-1 blockade in classical Hodgkin lymphoma. The patients all showed relapse after autologous stem cell transplantation, while their brentuximab vedotin exposure varied. Generated by immunoSEQ multiplex PCR, the TCRdb table keeps only in-frame clones and is missing some. The sample lists over 10,000 clones; 80% were seen once. The sample here was peripheral blood mononuclear cells (PBMCs), taken at baseline. The receptors come from a human donor with classical Hodgkin lymphoma.

The V call is TRBV5-1, the J call TRBJ1-1; D gene ambiguous. Trimming stripped 5 bases from V and 2 bases from J, with 10 bases between. The V gene's germline CDR1 is SGHRS and CDR2 YFSETQ. This CDR3 is 13 amino acids long. The CDR3 DNA is TGCGCCAGCAGATCCGGACCTAACACTGAAGCTTTCTTT. This codes for CASRSGPNTEAFF.

This chain uses TRBV5-6 with TRBJ2-2; D is unclear. The CDR3 length is 14 residues. Germline V gene sequence: CDR1 SGHDT, CDR2 YYEEEE. Deletions cut 0 bases from V and 3 bases from J, with 6 bases between. The CDR3 bases are TGTGCCAGCAGCTTGGGACCTTACACCGGGGAGCTGTTTTTT. Translation gives CASSLGPYTGELFF.

The chain recombines TRBV10-3 with TRBJ1-4; maybe TRBD1 (5 bases). Germline CDR1 is ENHRY and CDR2 is SYGVKD. The CDR3 spans 13 residues. Trimming removed 8 bases from V and 7 bases from J, with 14 bases in between. The CDR3 reads CAIQAREREKLFF. Written as DNA, the CDR3 is TGTGCCATCCAGGCCAGGGAGCGTGAAAAACTGTTTTTT.

The chain uses TRBV6-6 and TRBJ2-3; no clear D. Germline V gives CDR1 MNHNY, CDR2 SVGAGI (reference sequence). This CDR3 has 13 residues. V lost 2 bases and J 0 bases, leaving 3 bases between the germline ends. The DNA for the CDR3 is TGTGCCAGCAGTTACGGGAGCACAGATACGCAGTATTTT. It encodes CASSYGSTDTQYF.

This clone was observed a single time. The V and J genes are TRBV5-1 and TRBJ1-6; D is undetermined. Germline-derived CDR1 and CDR2 are SGHRS and YFSETQ. The CDR3 is 15 residues long. V was trimmed by 4 bases and J by 7 bases, leaving 15 bases between them. CDR3 residues: CASSTSGVENSPLHF. CDR3 DNA sequence: TGCGCCAGCAGCACGTCCGGGGTAGAAAATTCACCCCTCCACTTT.

The chain carries TRBV29-1 and TRBJ2-5; 8 bases align to TRBD1. After removal of 7 bases from V and 2 bases from J, the junction contained 3 bases not matched to a gene. The CDR3 covers 12 residues. Per germline, CDR1 SQVTM and CDR2 ANQGSEA. For the CDR3, the DNA is TGCAGCGGAGGACAGGGTCAAGAGACCCAGTACTTC. Encoded protein: CSGGQGQETQYF.

This clone was detected only once. The rearrangement uses TRBV30 and TRBJ2-7; TRBD1 matches 9 bases. Unmatched junction bases numbered 6, after V lost 3 bases and J lost 0 bases. This CDR3 spans 15 amino acids. CDR1 and CDR2 from the germline V gene are GTSNPN and SVGIG (reference sequence). CDR3: CAWSLGQGSSYEQYF. CDR3 bases: TGTGCCTGGAGCTTGGGACAGGGAAGCTCCTACGAGCAGTACTTC. Using reference TRBV30 and TRBJ2-7 for the parts outside the CDR3, the full variable domain is SQTIHQWPATLVQPVGSPLSLECTVEGTSNPNLYWYRQAAGRGLQLLFYSVGIGQISSEVPQNLSASRPQDRQFILSSKKLLLSDSGFYLCAWSLGQGSSYEQYFGPGTRLTVT.